These 28 T cell receptor beta chains were sequenced from one sample in a study of a mutant IDH1 vaccine in newly diagnosed glioma. TCRdb's copy holds only in-frame clones and misses some; the assay was immunoSEQ multiplex PCR. The sample has 75,000 to 95,000 clones; nearly 90% are singletons. Time point here: week 47, end of study. Mutant IDH1 20-mer peptide, at 300 ug, made up each vaccine dose, with topical imiquimod. No antigens are known for them. The sequenced sample was PBMCs, obtained from a glioma patient whose treatment included an IDH1 peptide vaccine. These receptor sequences come from a woman in her fifties or sixties with glioma.

The chain links TRBV5-1 to TRBJ2-3; D possibly corresponds to TRBD2 (6 bases). The length of the CDR3 is 14 residues. Trimming stripped 5 bases from V and 0 bases from J, with 10 bases between. Germline V gene lookup returns CDR1 SGHRS and CDR2 YFSETQ. CDR3 sequence: CASRGGTSTDTQYF. The CDR3 region has the DNA TGCGCCAGCAGAGGTGGGACTAGCACAGATACGCAGTATTTT.

This clone was observed once. This rearrangement joins TRBV2 to TRBJ2-2; 7 bases agree with TRBD2. This CDR3 has 14 residues. The trim removed 3 bases at V and 6 bases at J, leaving 4 bases unmatched. Germline loops: CDR1 SNHLY, CDR2 FYNNEI. This CDR3 is CASSEVLAPGELFF. DNA for the CDR3: TGTGCCAGCAGTGAGGTACTAGCGCCCGGGGAGCTGTTTTTT. The full variable domain, in which reference TRBV2 and TRBJ2-2 provide the parts outside the CDR3, is EPEVTQTPSHQVTQMGQEVILRCVPISNHLYFYWYRQILGQKVEFLVSFYNNEISEKSEIFDDQFSVERPDGSNFTLKIRSTKLEDSAMYFCASSEVLAPGELFFGEGSRLTVL.

The chain recombines TRBV5-1 with TRBJ2-2; D is possibly TRBD2 (5 bases). The ends were cut back, 6 bases at V and 6 bases at J, with 15 bases in the middle. This CDR3 region has 14 residues. CDR1 SGHRS and CDR2 YFSETQ come from the germline V gene. CDR3 nucleotide sequence: TGCGCCAGCATGATCCGGGGTCTTTCCGGGGAGCTGTTTTTT. Protein: CASMIRGLSGELFF.

V is TRBV5-1 and J is TRBJ1-2, with 7 bases lining up with TRBD1. V lost 4 bases and J lost 4; bases outside the gene matches: 7. The CDR3 has 14 residues. The V gene's germline CDR1 is SGHRS and CDR2 YFSETQ. The CDR3 region has the DNA TGCGCCAGCAGCGAGGAAGGGGACAGCTATGGCTACACCTTC. Protein product: CASSEEGDSYGYTF.

The chain recombines TRBV28 with TRBJ2-4; 7 nucleotides match TRBD2. Trimming cost V 4 bases and J 0 bases; bases outside gene matches: 6. Germline V gene lookup returns CDR1 MDHEN and CDR2 SYDVKM. This CDR3 is built from 16 residues. The CDR3 region is CASSSAGPLAKNIQYF. The CDR3 coding sequence is TGTGCCAGCAGTTCAGCGGGGCCTCTAGCCAAAAACATTCAGTACTTC.

Concerning this clone itself: Other DNA sequences in this sample translate to the same CDR3. The chain carries TRBV6-6 and TRBJ2-7, with D unclear. CDR3 length: 11 amino acids. Trimming removed 6 bases from V and 4 bases from J, with 7 bases in between. Germline lookup yields CDR1 MNHNY and CDR2 SVGAGI (reference sequence). The CDR3 nucleotides are TGTGCCAGCAGGAACAGTTACGAGCAGTACTTC. Translated, it gives CASRNSYEQYF.

This clone was detected only once. The chain links TRBV18 to TRBJ1-2; D not resolved. The CDR3 totals 15 residues. The V and J ends lost 3 bases and 2 bases respectively, with 13 bases between them. Germline CDR1 and CDR2: KGHSH and LQKENI. As DNA, the CDR3 is TGTGCCAGCTCACCCTGGATGAGGGAGAACTATGGCTACACCTTC. Translating gives CASSPWMRENYGYTF. Full variable domain (outside the CDR3, taken from reference TRBV18 and TRBJ1-2): NAGVMQNPRHLVRRRGQEARLRCSPMKGHSHVYWYRQLPEEGLKFMVYLQKENIIDESGMPKERFSAEFPKEGPSILRIQQVVRGDSAAYFCASSPWMRENYGYTFGSGTRLTVV.

This clone was detected once. The J gene is TRBJ1-5, the V gene TRBV6-5; no firm D call. This CDR3 spans 15 amino acids. Germline CDR1 and CDR2: MNHEY and SVGAGI. Trimming shortened V by 0 bases and J by 0 bases, and 6 bases separated the two germline ends. The CDR3 DNA sequence: TGTGCCAGCAGTTACTCGCCTTATAGCAATCAGCCCCAGCATTTT. This codes for CASSYSPYSNQPQHF.

J is TRBJ2-5 and V is TRBV5-1; 8 positions match TRBD2. V was clipped by 0 bases and J by 0 bases; unmatched bases: 10. The CDR3 has 18 residues. Per germline, CDR1 SGHRS and CDR2 YFSETQ. CDR3 loop: CASSLGAGAFFYQETQYF. The CDR3, as DNA: TGCGCCAGCAGCTTGGGAGCGGGAGCTTTCTTTTACCAAGAGACCCAGTACTTC.

This rearrangement joins TRBV28 to TRBJ2-7, with D hard to call. Germline V gives CDR1 MDHEN, CDR2 SYDVKM. This CDR3 is built from 14 residues. With 1 base removed from V and 0 bases from J, the gap between germline ends came to 7 bases. Here the CDR3 DNA reads TGTGCCAGCAGTTTATACGAGAGCTCCTACGAGCAGTACTTC. It translates to CASSLYESSYEQYF.

J is TRBJ2-2 and V is TRBV6-5; D unresolved. CDR1 is MNHEY, CDR2 SVGAGI, per germline. V was shortened by 0 bases and J by 1 base, with 6 bases between the two germline ends. The CDR3 is made up of 15 amino acids. DNA for the CDR3: TGTGCCAGCAGTTACTCCGGGCAGAACACCGGGGAGCTGTTTTTT. Translation gives CASSYSGQNTGELFF.

This chain connects TRBV2 to TRBJ1-1; unclear D gene. With 3 bases removed from V and 0 bases from J, the gap between germline ends came to 8 bases. The CDR3 is 14 amino acids. Germline assignment: CDR1 SNHLY and CDR2 FYNNEI. The CDR3 loop reads CASSDAVLNTEAFF. The CDR3 DNA follows: TGTGCCAGCAGTGATGCTGTCTTGAACACTGAAGCTTTCTTT.

The chain has TRBV29-1 and TRBJ1-4, with D perhaps matching TRBD1 (6 bases). Trimming pared 6 bases from V and 5 bases from J, leaving 13 bases between. The germline gives CDR1 SQVTM, CDR2 ANQGSEA. The CDR3 length is 13 residues. The CDR3 DNA is TGCAGCGTGCAACAGGGAACGAATGAAAAACTGTTTTTT. Residues: CSVQQGTNEKLFF.

The rearrangement links TRBV6-1 to TRBJ2-1, with D unclear. Trimming removed 6 bases from V and 6 bases from J, with 15 bases in between. The CDR3 extends over 14 amino acids. Germline V gene sequence: CDR1 MNHNS, CDR2 SASEGT. As DNA, the CDR3 is TGTGCCAGCAGCGCACCCGGAGCGTTCAATGAGCAGTTCTTC. Translated: CASSAPGAFNEQFF.

J is TRBJ2-1 and V is TRBV28; 14 nucleotides match TRBD2. Germline V lookup: CDR1 MDHEN, CDR2 SYDVKM. This CDR3 comprises 15 residues. Trimming removed 10 bases from V and 3 bases from J; junction bases left unmatched: 5. This chain's CDR3 is CATLGLAGGYNEQFF. The CDR3 DNA reads TGTGCCACCTTAGGACTAGCGGGAGGCTACAATGAGCAGTTCTTC. Supplemented by reference TRBV28 and TRBJ2-1, the full variable domain reads DVKVTQSSRYLVKRTGEKVFLECVQDMDHENMFWYRQDPGLGLRLIYFSYDVKMKEKGDIPEGYSVSREKKERFSLILESASTNQTSMYLCATLGLAGGYNEQFFGPGTRLTVL.

The V call is TRBV2, the J call TRBJ1-1; 7 nucleotides align to TRBD1. Germline-derived CDR1 and CDR2 are SNHLY and FYNNEI. The CDR3 is made up of 14 amino acids. With 6 bases clipped from V and 4 bases from J, the junction kept 8 bases outside the gene matches. This CDR3 reads CASRQGEGSTEAFF. The CDR3 DNA reads TGTGCCAGCAGGCAGGGGGAAGGCAGCACTGAAGCTTTCTTT.

The genes are TRBV9 and TRBJ2-1, with a weak D call TRBD2 (6 bases). Per the germline V gene, CDR1 is SGDLS and CDR2 is YYNGEE. The CDR3 totals 16 residues. The V and J ends lost 1 base and 3 bases respectively, with 14 bases between them. The CDR3 reads CASSVIGSGIYNEQFF. In DNA form, the CDR3 reads TGTGCCAGCAGCGTAATAGGTAGCGGAATCTACAATGAGCAGTTCTTC.

The DNA of the CDR3 is TGTGCCAGCAGCCACGAACGCATAACTCGAACCGGGGAGCTGTTTTTT. Encoded protein: CASSHERITRTGELFF. The V and J genes are TRBV14 and TRBJ2-2, with no clear D. Germline V lookup: CDR1 SGHDN, CDR2 FVKESK. The length of the CDR3 is 16 residues. V was cut by 3 bases and J by 5 bases, with 16 bases left in between.

Details on this clone: Other DNA sequences in this specimen translate into the identical CDR3. The chain joins TRBV10-3 to TRBJ1-1; D call uncertain. V lost 0 bases and J lost 7, with 6 bases in between. There are 12 residues in the CDR3. From germline, CDR1 is ENHRY and CDR2 SYGVKD. CDR3 bases: TGTGCCATCAGTGAGTCTGGCTTTGAAGCTTTCTTT. Translation gives CAISESGFEAFF.

This clone was picked up a small number of times. The CDR3 coding sequence is TGTGCCAGCAGCCAAGACACACAGGGGGCGACCTATGGCTACACCTTC. Amino acids: CASSQDTQGATYGYTF. J is TRBJ1-2 and V is TRBV4-2, with 9 bases aligning to TRBD1. Germline V gene sequence: CDR1 LGHNA, CDR2 YNFKEQ. The CDR3 spans 16 residues. J lost 4 bases, V lost 0 bases, and 6 bases had no gene match.

This chain uses TRBV10-2 with TRBJ2-3, with D uncertain. The CDR3 consists of 13 residues. The V gene lost 2 bases and the J gene lost 4 bases, with 7 bases spanning the gap. CDR1 and CDR2 (germline): WSHSY, SAAADI. CDR3 nucleotides: TGCGCCAGCAGTGAGGGCCAGCCAGATACGCAGTATTTT. Residues: CASSEGQPDTQYF.

The CDR3 DNA reads TGCGCCAGCAGCTTAGGCGGGCGGGAGGAGACCCAGTACTTC. Residues: CASSLGGREETQYF. V usage is TRBV5-1 and J usage is TRBJ2-5; 7 bases are shared with TRBD2. CDR3 length: 14 residues. Germline assignment: CDR1 SGHRS and CDR2 YFSETQ. With V trimmed by 2 bases and J by 5 bases, 6 bases remained unmatched.

The chain carries TRBV9 and TRBJ2-1; D gene ambiguous. The CDR3 sequence is 14 residues long. Germline CDR1 and CDR2: SGDLS and YYNGEE. V was trimmed by 0 bases and J by 3 bases, leaving 7 bases between them. The CDR3 loop reads CASSVVLNYNEQFF. CDR3 nucleotides: TGTGCCAGCAGCGTAGTTTTAAACTACAATGAGCAGTTCTTC.

This rearrangement joins TRBV21-1 to TRBJ2-7; the D call of TRBD2 is as the table states it, not checked on the DNA. TRBV21-1 is assigned pseudogene status. CDR3 length equals 13 residues. The CDR3 is CASSSVVPGEQYF. The CDR3 bases are TGTGCCAGCAGCAGCGTGGTCCCGGGCGAGCAGTACTTC.

The chain combines TRBV14 with TRBJ2-1, with D unresolved. The CDR3 totals 11 residues. V gave up 4 bases and J gave up 7 bases, with 5 bases separating them. Per the germline V gene, CDR1 is SGHDN and CDR2 is FVKESK. The CDR3 sequence: CASSLLNEQFF. The CDR3 region has the DNA TGTGCCAGCAGCCTTCTTAATGAGCAGTTCTTC.

This chain uses TRBV5-1 with TRBJ1-1; weak D call: TRBD1 (5 bases). This CDR3 is 13 amino acids long. CDR1 and CDR2 (germline): SGHRS, YFSETQ. With 7 bases removed from V and 0 bases from J, the gap between germline ends came to 10 bases. CDR3 sequence (DNA): TGCGCCAGCGGGCAGGGTATGAACACTGAAGCTTTCTTT. This gives the protein CASGQGMNTEAFF.

The chain uses TRBV25-1 and TRBJ1-2; possible D gene TRBD1, 6 bases. CDR3 length: 15 residues. V was cut by 4 bases and J by 6 bases, with 18 bases left in between. Germline CDR1 and CDR2: MGHDK and SYGVNS. This chain's CDR3 is CASSVHREGIDGYTF. The CDR3 DNA is TGTGCCAGCAGTGTCCACAGGGAAGGTATAGATGGCTACACCTTC.

The chain joins TRBV28 to TRBJ2-7; 13 bases agree with TRBD2. Germline CDR1 MDHEN, CDR2 SYDVKM. Germline trimming cut 6 bases from V and 9 bases from J; bases unmatched to any gene: 11. This CDR3 is built from 15 residues. Here the CDR3 DNA reads TGTGCCAGCAGCCAACACGGACTAGCGGGAGCCCCGCAGTACTTC. Protein: CASSQHGLAGAPQYF.